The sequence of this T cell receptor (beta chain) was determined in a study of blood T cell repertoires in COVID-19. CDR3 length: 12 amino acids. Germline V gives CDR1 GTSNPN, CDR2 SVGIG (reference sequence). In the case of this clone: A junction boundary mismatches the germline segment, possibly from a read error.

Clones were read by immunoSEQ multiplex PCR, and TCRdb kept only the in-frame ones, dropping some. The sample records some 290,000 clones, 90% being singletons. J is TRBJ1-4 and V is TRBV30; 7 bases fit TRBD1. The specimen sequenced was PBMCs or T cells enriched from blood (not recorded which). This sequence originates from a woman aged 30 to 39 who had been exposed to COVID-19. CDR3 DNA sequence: TGTGCCAGGAGGGGGCAGAATGAAAAACTGTTTTTT. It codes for CARRGQNEKLFF.